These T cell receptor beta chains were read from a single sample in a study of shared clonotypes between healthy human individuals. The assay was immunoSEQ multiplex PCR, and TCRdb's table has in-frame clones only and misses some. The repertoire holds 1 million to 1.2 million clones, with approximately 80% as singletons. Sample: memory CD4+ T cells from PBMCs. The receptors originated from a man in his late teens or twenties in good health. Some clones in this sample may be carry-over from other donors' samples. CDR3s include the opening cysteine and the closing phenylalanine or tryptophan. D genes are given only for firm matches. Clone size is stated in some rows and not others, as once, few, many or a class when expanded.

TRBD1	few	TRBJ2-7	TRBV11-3	CASSLGDRSYEQYF	TGTGCCAGCAGCTTGGGGGACAGGTCCTACGAGCAGTACTTC
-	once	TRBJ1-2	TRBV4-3	CASSQRLGGYTF	TGCGCCAGCAGCCAACGACTGGGGGGCTACACCTTC
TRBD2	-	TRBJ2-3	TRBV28	CASSLGIAGEADTQYF	TGTGCCAGCAGTTTGGGGATAGCGGGAGAGGCAGATACGCAGTATTTT
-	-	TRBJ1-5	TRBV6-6	CASTARGQPQHF	TGTGCCAGCACCGCCCGAGGTCAGCCCCAGCATTTT
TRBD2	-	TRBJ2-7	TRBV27	CASSLRTSGSFLYEQYF	TGTGCCAGCAGTTTGAGGACTAGCGGGAGTTTCCTCTACGAGCAGTACTTC
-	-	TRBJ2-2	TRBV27	CASSSRGPYTGELFF	TGTGCCAGCAGTTCCAGGGGCCCTTACACCGGGGAGCTGTTTTTT
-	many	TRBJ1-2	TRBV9	CASSLGTRYTF	TGTGCCAGCAGCCTAGGGACGCGCTACACCTTC
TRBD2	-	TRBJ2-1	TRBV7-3	CASSLKAGAGYNEQFF	TGTGCCAGCAGCTTAAAGGCGGGAGCGGGCTACAATGAGCAGTTCTTC
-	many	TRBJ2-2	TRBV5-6	CASSLGPTGELFF	TGTGCCAGCAGCTTGGGACCCACCGGGGAGCTGTTTTTT
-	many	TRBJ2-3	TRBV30	CAWSVPERGSDTQYF	TGTGCCTGGAGTGTACCGGAGAGGGGATCGGATACGCAGTATTTT
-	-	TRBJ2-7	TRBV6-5	CASSLSSYEQYF	TGTGCCAGCAGTTTGTCCAGCTACGAGCAGTACTTC
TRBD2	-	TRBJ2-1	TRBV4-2	CASSQREGRNEQFF	TGTGCCAGCAGCCAACGGGAGGGACGCAATGAGCAGTTCTTC
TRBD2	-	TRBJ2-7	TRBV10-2	CASTPGLAGTYEQYF	TGCGCCAGCACTCCCGGACTAGCGGGGACCTACGAGCAGTACTTC
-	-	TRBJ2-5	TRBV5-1	CASSLLLDGETQYF	TGCGCCAGCAGCTTGTTACTAGACGGAGAGACCCAGTACTTC
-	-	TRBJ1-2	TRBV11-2	CASSLVPALAWVGYTF	TGTGCCAGCAGCTTAGTACCAGCCCTTGCCTGGGTGGGCTACACCTTC
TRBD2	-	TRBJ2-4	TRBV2	CASMRTSGTLAKNIQYF	TGTGCCAGCATGCGGACTAGCGGGACCCTAGCCAAAAACATTCAGTACTTC
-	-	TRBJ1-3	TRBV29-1	CSGNREGTIYF	TGCAGCGGAAACAGGGAAGGAACCATATATTTT
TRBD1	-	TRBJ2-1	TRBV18	CASSAQGQYNEQFF	TGTGCCAGCTCGGCACAGGGACAGTACAATGAGCAGTTCTTC
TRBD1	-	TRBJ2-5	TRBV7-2	CASSPGQTQETQYF	TGTGCCAGCAGCCCGGGACAGACCCAAGAGACCCAGTACTTC
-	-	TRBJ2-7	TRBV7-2	CASSLDLRSYEQYF	TGTGCCAGCAGCTTAGACTTGCGCTCCTACGAGCAGTACTTC
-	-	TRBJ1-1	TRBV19	CASSYNMNTEAFF	TGTGCCAGTAGTTATAACATGAACACTGAAGCTTTCTTT
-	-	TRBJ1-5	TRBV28	CASSPWDAKDQPQHF	TGTGCCAGCAGTCCCTGGGACGCGAAGGATCAGCCCCAGCATTTT
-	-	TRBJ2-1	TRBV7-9	CASSSRSPPGEQFF	TGTGCCAGCAGCTCACGTAGCCCTCCCGGGGAGCAGTTCTTC
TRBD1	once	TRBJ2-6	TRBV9	CASSVRQGTRSGANVLTF	TGTGCCAGCAGCGTACGACAGGGAACCCGCTCTGGGGCCAACGTCCTGACTTTC
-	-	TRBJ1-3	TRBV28	CASSFYRNTIYF	TGTGCCAGCAGTTTCTACCGAAACACCATATATTTT
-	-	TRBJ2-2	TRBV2	CASFDEGGELFF	TGTGCCAGCTTCGATGAGGGCGGGGAGCTGTTTTTT
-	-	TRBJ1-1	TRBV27	CASSFGIGGTEAFF	TGTGCCAGCAGTTTTGGGATTGGTGGCACTGAAGCTTTCTTT
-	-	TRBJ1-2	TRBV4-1	CASSQDGGRAIGGYTF	TGCGCCAGCAGCCAAGATGGGGGCAGGGCCATTGGAGGCTACACCTTC
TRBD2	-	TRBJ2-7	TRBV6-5	CASSYPGGGGEQYF	TGTGCCAGCAGTTACCCGGGGGGTGGGGGCGAGCAGTACTTC
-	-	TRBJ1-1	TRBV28	CASSLLGGTSEAFF	TGTGCCAGCAGTTTACTAGGCGGGACATCTGAAGCTTTCTTT
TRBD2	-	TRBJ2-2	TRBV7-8	CASSSTSATGELFF	TGTGCCAGCAGCTCAACTAGCGCCACCGGGGAGCTGTTTTTT
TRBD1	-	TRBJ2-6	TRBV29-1	CSVVTGGSGANVLTF	TGCAGCGTTGTAACAGGGGGGTCTGGGGCCAACGTCCTGACTTTC
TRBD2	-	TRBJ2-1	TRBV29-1	CSVLAGSGDEQFF	TGCAGCGTCCTAGCGGGAAGTGGGGATGAGCAGTTCTTC
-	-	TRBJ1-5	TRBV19	CASSPLNQPQHF	TGTGCCAGTAGTCCCCTCAATCAGCCCCAGCATTTT
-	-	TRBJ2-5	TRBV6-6	CASSYPGQEQYF	TGTGCCAGCAGTTACCCAGGGCAAGAGCAGTACTTC
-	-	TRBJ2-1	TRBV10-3	CAISESGGTGNEQFF	TGTGCCATCAGTGAGTCGGGCGGGACGGGCAATGAGCAGTTCTTC
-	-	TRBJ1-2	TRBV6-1	CASSEADTYGYTF	TGTGCCAGCAGCGAGGCCGACACCTATGGCTACACCTTC
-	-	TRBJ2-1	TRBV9	CASSVVGQNSYNEQFF	TGTGCCAGCAGCGTAGTTGGGCAGAACTCCTACAATGAGCAGTTCTTC
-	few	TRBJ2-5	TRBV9	CASSVGQIDQTQYF	TGTGCCAGCAGCGTCGGCCAGATTGATCAGACCCAGTACTTC
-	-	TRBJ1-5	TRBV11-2	CASSRGGAATHQPQHF	TGTGCCAGCAGCCGAGGCGGGGCAGCTACCCATCAGCCCCAGCATTTT
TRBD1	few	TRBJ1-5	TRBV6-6	CASSYADRGDQPQHF	TGTGCCAGCAGTTACGCCGACAGGGGCGATCAGCCCCAGCATTTT
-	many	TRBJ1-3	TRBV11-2	CASSRTNPLPFSGNTIYF	TGTGCCAGCAGCCGGACCAATCCTCTCCCTTTTTCTGGAAACACCATATATTTT
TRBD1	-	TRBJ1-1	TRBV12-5	CASGGQGATEAFF	TGTGCTAGTGGTGGACAGGGGGCCACTGAAGCTTTCTTT
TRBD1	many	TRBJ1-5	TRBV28	CASRTGQGHNQPQHF	TGTGCCAGCAGAACGGGACAGGGCCACAATCAGCCCCAGCATTTT
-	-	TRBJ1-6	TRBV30	CAWSSDLYSPLHF	TGTGCCTGGAGTTCAGACCTCTATTCACCCCTCCACTTT
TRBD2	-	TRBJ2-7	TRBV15	CATSRSGSGYEQYF	TGTGCCACCAGTCGGAGCGGGAGCGGTTACGAGCAGTACTTC
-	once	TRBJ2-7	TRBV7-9	CASTTFSGGAGEQYF	TGTGCCAGCACCACTTTCTCTGGGGGGGCGGGCGAGCAGTACTTC
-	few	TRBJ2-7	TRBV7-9	CASSPQAYEQYF	TGTGCCAGCAGCCCGCAGGCCTACGAGCAGTACTTC
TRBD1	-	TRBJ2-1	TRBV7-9	CASSAPGQIYNEQFF	TGTGCCAGCAGCGCGCCGGGACAGATATACAATGAGCAGTTCTTC
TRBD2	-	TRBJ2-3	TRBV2	CASRKTRLAVADTQYF	TGTGCCAGCAGAAAAACAAGACTAGCGGTGGCTGATACGCAGTATTTT
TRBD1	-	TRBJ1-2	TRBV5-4	CASSLGRTGEGYTF	TGTGCCAGCAGCTTGGGCCGGACAGGGGAGGGCTACACCTTC